This T cell receptor (beta chain) originates from a study of blood T cell repertoires in COVID-19. Study summary: Samples of COVID-19 (acute and convalescent) were obtained from the United States, Italy and Spain. T cells, B-cell-depleted T cells, or PBMCs provided the cDNA or gDNA that served as material.

Germline CDR1 is WNHNN and CDR2 is SYGVQD (reference sequence). The V end was cut by 8 bases, the J end by 2 bases, with 16 bases between. The CDR3 contains 15 residues. In the study's own analysis: The authors estimated nucleated cell counts from reference gene primer amplification. Sequencing was performed with immunoSEQ multiplex PCR; in TCRdb, only in-frame clones are kept and a portion is missing. The V and J calls and clone size are taken from that table; D and trimming were inferred from the DNA. The sample has around 450,000 clones; nearly 90% are singletons. The participants were between roughly 18 and 90 years old and came from under 25 US areas.

The material sequenced was PBMCs or T cells enriched from blood (not recorded which). The chain links TRBV10-1 to TRBJ2-1, with D possibly TRBD2 on 6 matching bases. The source of this sequence is a woman aged 18-35 years with acute COVID-19. CDR3 region: CASSSAGSTYNEQFF. DNA for the CDR3: TGCGCCAGCTCATCTGCGGGGAGCACCTACAATGAGCAGTTCTTC.